The 11 T cell receptor beta chains below were found in one sample sequenced in a study of CD8 T cells in ankylosing spondylitis. One entry per CDR3 protein, called by TCRdb with MiXCR from the 5' RACE reads. The data contain approximately 250,000 distinct CDR3 sequences, 10% to 13% of them seen just once; the ten biggest clones take up around 2.6%. The sample taken for sequencing was blood, either unsorted or a sorted T cell fraction (not recorded which). The receptors were gathered from a male donor with ankylosing spondylitis or in good health (not recorded which).

In this sample, this clonotype turned up many times. The chain links TRBV27 to TRBJ2-7; D is perhaps TRBD2 (5 bases). V lost 2 bases, J lost 7 bases, and 12 bases lay in between. The CDR3 consists of 13 residues. In germline, CDR1 is MNHEY, CDR2 SMNVEV (reference sequence). The CDR3 loop is CASSLRGPGEQYF. The CDR3 DNA reads TGTGCCAGCAGTTTACGCGGGCCGGGGGAGCAGTACTTC.

This clonotype was picked up many times. The chain employs TRBV4-1 and TRBJ2-5; 7 bases match TRBD1. V lost 5 bases and J lost 4; bases outside the gene matches: 10. Per the germline V gene, CDR1 is MGHRA and CDR2 is YSYEKL. This CDR3 spans 15 amino acids. CDR3 in DNA: TGCGCCAGCAGCTCCACCTCACAGGGGTCAGAGACCCAGTACTTC. It specifies CASSSTSQGSETQYF.

The genes are TRBV3-1 and TRBJ2-1; the D is unclear. Germline lookup yields CDR1 LGHDT and CDR2 YNNKEL (reference sequence). The V end was cut by 8 bases, the J end by 0 bases, with 26 bases between. The CDR3 length is 19 residues. The CDR3 DNA sequence: TGTGCCAGCTGCTCACACGCCCTTTCGCCGCAGAGCTCCTACAATGAGCAGTTCTTC. The encoded protein is CASCSHALSPQSSYNEQFF.

There are many counts of this clonotype. In DNA form, the CDR3 reads TGCAGTGCTAGAGGGGCGGGGGACCACACAGATACGCAGTATTTT. Protein product: CSARGAGDHTDTQYF. The gene calls are TRBV20-1 and TRBJ2-3; 7 bases fit TRBD2. Germline trimming cut 1 base from V and 2 bases from J; bases unmatched to any gene: 6. Looked up from germline, CDR1 is DFQATT and CDR2 is SNEGSKA (reference sequence). This CDR3 is 15 amino acids long.

There are many counts of this clonotype. This chain uses TRBV9 with TRBJ1-4; D not certain. Trimming pared 4 bases from V and 5 bases from J, leaving 15 bases between. CDR3 size: 15 residues. CDR1 is SGDLS and CDR2 is YYNGEE in the germline V gene. CDR3 sequence (DNA): TGTGCCAGCAGCCCCCAAGGAGGGCGAAATGAAAAACTGTTTTTT. Translating gives CASSPQGGRNEKLFF.

Concerning this clonotype: One base away lies a much larger clone, so this may be a sequencing read error. The gene calls are TRBV13 and TRBJ2-7; D unresolved. This CDR3 region has 14 residues. CDR1 and CDR2 from the germline V gene are PRHDT and FYEKMQ (reference sequence). DNA of the CDR3: TGTGCCAGGAGCTTTGGGCCTAGCTCCTACGAGCAGTACTTC. Its translation: CARSFGPSSYEQYF.

This clonotype was recorded many times. J is TRBJ1-2 and V is TRBV2, with D hard to call. Germline-derived CDR1 and CDR2 are SNHLY and FYNNEI. This CDR3 comprises 13 residues. V shed 7 bases and J shed 4 bases, with 13 bases lying between them. In DNA form, the CDR3 reads TGTGCCAGCACTGTGAGTCTCGGCTATGGCTACACCTTC. This codes for CASTVSLGYGYTF.

This clonotype came up many times. J is TRBJ2-1 and V is TRBV5-1; 12 bases match TRBD2. The germline V gene has CDR1 SGHRS and CDR2 YFSETQ. The CDR3 contains 17 residues. V dropped 1 base and J dropped 8; count of bases not matched to a gene: 10. Here the CDR3 reads CASSLSASGRAFDEQFF. CDR3 nucleotides: TGCGCCAGCAGCTTGTCGGCTAGCGGGAGGGCCTTCGATGAGCAGTTCTTC.

This clonotype was seen ten or more times. The chain carries TRBV12-3 or TRBV12-4 and TRBJ2-3; D gene uncertain. Trimming removed 3 bases at V and 6 bases at J, with 16 bases between. The CDR3 length is 15 residues. The CDR3 region is CASSFPDSAVDTQYF. The CDR3 DNA follows: TGTGCCAGCAGTTTCCCTGACTCGGCGGTCGATACGCAGTATTTT.

In its sample, this clonotype was seen many times. This chain joins TRBV5-1 and TRBJ2-2; D assignment may be TRBD1 or TRBD2 (6 bases each). Germline V lookup: CDR1 SGHRS, CDR2 YFSETQ. The CDR3 sequence is 16 residues long. Trimming took 4 bases from V and 4 from J, leaving 17 bases between them. The CDR3 nucleotides read TGCGCCAGCAGCCCCTTAGGGGGACTCCCCACCGGGGAGCTGTTTTTT. Translating it yields CASSPLGGLPTGELFF.

This clonotype has a count of ten or more. The DNA for the CDR3 is TGTGCCAGCAGCTTTCGATCAGGCTACGAGCAGTACTTC. This encodes CASSFRSGYEQYF. This rearrangement joins TRBV7-9 to TRBJ2-7, with unresolved D. Trimming removed 3 bases from V and 3 bases from J, with 9 bases in between. The CDR3 is 13 residues long. CDR1 and CDR2 from the germline V gene are SEHNR and FQNEAQ (reference sequence).